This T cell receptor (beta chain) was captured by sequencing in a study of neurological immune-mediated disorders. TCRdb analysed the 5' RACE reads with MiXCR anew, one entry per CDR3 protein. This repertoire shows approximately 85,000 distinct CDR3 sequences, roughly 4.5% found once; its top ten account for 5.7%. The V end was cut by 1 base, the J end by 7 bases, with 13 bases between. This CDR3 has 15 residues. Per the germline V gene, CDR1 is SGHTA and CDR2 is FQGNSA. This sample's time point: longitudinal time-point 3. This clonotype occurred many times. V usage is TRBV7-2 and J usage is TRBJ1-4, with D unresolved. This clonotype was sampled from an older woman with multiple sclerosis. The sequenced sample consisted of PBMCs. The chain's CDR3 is CASSLDQTTGEKLFF. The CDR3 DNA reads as TGTGCCAGCAGCTTAGACCAAACCACGGGTGAAAAACTGTTTTTT.